The 16 T cell receptor beta chains below all came from one sample that was sequenced in a study of T-cell memory formation after mild COVID-19. Each CDR3 protein gets one entry after TCRdb re-called the 5' RACE reads with MiXCR. This sample has 170,000 or so distinct CDR3 sequences, with about a fifth found just once. Sequencing used PBMCs or a T cell subset sorted from them (not recorded which). The receptors stem from an adult woman who had mild COVID-19 (a few samples of this study predate the infection). Cell type and time point are not known.

This clonotype was detected only a few times. This chain's CDR3 is CASSFPSNTEAFF. The CDR3 region has the DNA TGTGCCAGCAGCTTCCCATCGAACACTGAAGCTTTCTTT. This rearrangement joins TRBV7-9 to TRBJ1-1; D is unresolved. Trimming removed 3 bases at V and 1 base at J, with 6 bases between. In germline, CDR1 is SEHNR, CDR2 FQNEAQ (reference sequence). CDR3 length: 13 amino acids.

V usage is TRBV4-3 and J usage is TRBJ2-3; TRBD2 is a possible D gene (6 bases). Germline V gene data show CDR1 as LGHNA and CDR2 as YSLEER. This CDR3 has 17 amino acids. V lost 0 bases, J lost 2 bases, and 15 bases lay in between. CDR3 coding DNA: TGCGCCAGCAGCCAAGATCAGTGGGGACTGGCCACAGATACGCAGTATTTT. Translated: CASSQDQWGLATDTQYF.

There are a few counts of this clonotype. V is TRBV5-4 and J is TRBJ2-1; 8 nucleotides match TRBD2. V was clipped by 6 bases and J by 8 bases; unmatched bases: 7. There are 13 residues in the CDR3. Germline values: CDR1 SGHNT, CDR2 YYREEE (reference sequence). CDR3 in DNA: TGTGCCAGCACCCCCGGGGGGGTGGATGAGCAGTTCTTC. It yields the protein CASTPGGVDEQFF.

The chain links TRBV29-1 to TRBJ1-2, with no clear D. Deletions cut 3 bases from V and 7 bases from J, with 0 bases between. The CDR3 covers 8 residues. The germline gives CDR1 SQVTM, CDR2 ANQGSEA. In DNA form, the CDR3 reads TGCAGCGTTGATGGCTACACCTTC. This gives the protein CSVDGYTF.

Many counts were recorded for this clonotype. The rearrangement links TRBV3-1 to TRBJ2-5, with D unclear. The V gene's germline CDR1 is LGHDT and CDR2 YNNKEL (reference sequence). CDR3 length: 12 residues. V shed 5 bases and J shed 4 bases, with 8 bases lying between them. CDR3 amino acids: CASSSWGETQYF. CDR3 sequence (DNA): TGTGCCAGCAGCTCATGGGGAGAGACCCAGTACTTC.

The chain couples TRBV7-6 to TRBJ1-2; a weak D match, TRBD1 (6 bases). The germline CDR1 and CDR2 sequences are SGHVS and FNYEAQ. The ends were cut back, 0 bases at V and 7 bases at J, with 15 bases in the middle. This CDR3 contains 15 residues. The CDR3 DNA sequence: TGTGCCAGCAGCTTAGCCGGGGCGGGGGCTGTTGGCTACACCTTC. It encodes CASSLAGAGAVGYTF.

This sequence joins TRBV11-2 and TRBJ2-3; 9 nucleotides agree with TRBD1. J lost 4 bases, V lost 5 bases, and 10 bases had no gene match. The CDR3 is made up of 16 amino acids. Germline CDR1 reads SGHAT; CDR2 reads FQNNGV. The DNA of the CDR3 is TGTGCCAGCAGCGGGCCGGGACAGGGTTACGCAGATACGCAGTATTTT. It codes for CASSGPGQGYADTQYF.

The V call is TRBV5-4, the J call TRBJ2-3; TRBD2 agrees at 10 bases. Per germline, CDR1 SGHNT and CDR2 YYREEE (reference sequence). CDR3 length: 16 amino acids. V shed 3 bases and J 4 bases; nucleotides not matched to a gene: 8. The DNA for the CDR3 is TGTGCCAGCAGCTCGGTTAGCGGGGGGTCCGCAGATACGCAGTATTTT. This encodes CASSSVSGGSADTQYF.

This clonotype has only a few counts. The chain is built from TRBV5-1 and TRBJ1-2; weak D call: TRBD1 (5 bases). The germline CDR1 and CDR2 sequences are SGHRS and YFSETQ. The CDR3 has 14 amino acids. Trimming stripped 0 bases from V and 9 bases from J, with 15 bases between. CDR3 protein: CASSLDVAGVRYTF. As DNA, the CDR3 is TGCGCCAGCAGCTTGGATGTGGCGGGGGTACGCTACACCTTC.

This clonotype came up a few times. The chain employs TRBV12-3 or TRBV12-4 and TRBJ1-2; D is perhaps TRBD1 (6 bases). This CDR3 comprises 14 residues. Trimming removed 3 bases from V and 2 bases from J, with 10 bases in between. The CDR3 protein is CASSLTGWNYGYTF. CDR3 sequence (DNA): TGTGCCAGCAGTTTGACAGGATGGAACTATGGCTACACCTTC.

This clonotype was observed a handful of times. The genes are TRBV2 and TRBJ2-2, with TRBD2 as a possible D gene (6 bases). Deletions cut 1 base from V and 3 bases from J, with 12 bases between. The CDR3 extends over 16 amino acids. The germline V gene has CDR1 SNHLY and CDR2 FYNNEI. The CDR3 here is CASSEGLASYTGELFF. DNA of the CDR3: TGTGCCAGCAGTGAAGGCCTAGCGAGCTACACCGGGGAGCTGTTTTTT.

This rearrangement joins TRBV4-1 to TRBJ2-7; D ambiguous. The CDR3 totals 14 residues. With 4 bases removed from V and 4 bases from J, the gap between germline ends came to 14 bases. Per the germline V gene, CDR1 is MGHRA and CDR2 is YSYEKL. CDR3 sequence (DNA): TGCGCCAGCAGCCCCGTGGGGTATCAATACGAGCAGTACTTC. This sequence encodes CASSPVGYQYEQYF.

The chain is built from TRBV12-3 or TRBV12-4 and TRBJ2-5, with D possibly TRBD1 on 5 matching bases. The V end was cut by 4 bases, the J end by 0 bases, with 18 bases between. The CDR3 consists of 17 residues. The CDR3 nucleotides read TGTGCCAGCAGTTCCGGACAACCCACAATGTACCAAGAGACCCAGTACTTC. Amino acid sequence: CASSSGQPTMYQETQYF.

This clonotype was detected only a few times. V usage is TRBV5-1 and J usage is TRBJ2-2; TRBD2 matches at 10 bases. Trimming took 5 bases from V and 3 from J; bases not matched to a gene: 7. Looked up from germline, CDR1 is SGHRS and CDR2 is YFSETQ. The CDR3 sequence is 16 residues long. The CDR3 is CASRFTGTSDTGELFF. The CDR3 nucleotides read TGCGCCAGCAGATTTACCGGGACTAGCGACACCGGGGAGCTGTTTTTT.

This chain joins TRBV5-1 and TRBJ2-1; the D gene is possibly TRBD1 (5 bases). The CDR3 sequence is 15 residues long. CDR1 and CDR2 (germline): SGHRS, YFSETQ. V was clipped by 1 base and J by 6 bases, with 14 bases between them. CDR3 DNA: TGCGCCAGCAGCTTGTCCGCAACAGGCCCCAATGAGCAGTTCTTC. Protein: CASSLSATGPNEQFF.

The genes are TRBV9 and TRBJ2-7; TRBD1 agrees at 7 bases. The V segment lost 0 bases and the J segment 3 bases; nucleotides outside the gene matches: 12. The CDR3 has 17 amino acids. Germline CDR1 SGDLS, CDR2 YYNGEE. CDR3 sequence: CASSVEGIRTGDYEQYF. The CDR3, as DNA: TGTGCCAGCAGCGTAGAGGGGATCCGGACAGGAGACTACGAGCAGTACTTC. The full variable domain, its missing parts supplied by reference TRBV9 and TRBJ2-7, is DSGVTQTPKHLITATGQRVTLRCSPRSGDLSVYWYQQSLDQGLQFLIQYYNGEERAKGNILERFSAQQFPDLHSELNLSSLELGDSALYFCASSVEGIRTGDYEQYFGPGTRLTVT.